This TCR beta chain came from a study of blood T cell repertoires in COVID-19. Whole-study context: Samples of COVID-19 (acute and convalescent) were obtained from the United States, Italy and Spain. PBMCs, B-cell-depleted T cells, or T cells were the source of the cDNA or gDNA that made up the material.

Authors' methods: Nucleated cell number was recorded as an estimate derived from reference gene primer amplification. Profiling relied on immunoSEQ multiplex PCR, and the TCRdb table lists in-frame clones only, not all of them. The V and J calls and clone size were taken over from that table, and D and trimming were inferred from the DNA. In the table there are about 130,000 clones, around 81% of which are singletons. The V gene's germline CDR1 is MDHEN and CDR2 SYDVKM. This CDR3 has 12 residues. Trimming pared 6 bases from V and 9 bases from J, leaving 12 bases between. The material sequenced was peripheral blood. The receptor comes from a man in his sixties with acute or convalescent COVID-19. The chain combines TRBV28 with TRBJ1-5; D uncertain. This CDR3 reads CASRGGLRPQHF. The CDR3 nucleotides are TGTGCCAGCAGGGGCGGACTTAGGCCCCAGCATTTT.